A selection of T cell receptor beta chains follows, all from one sample in a study of CDR3 diversity in severe acne. TCRdb reprocessed the PCR reads via MiXCR and lists one record per CDR3 protein. Of over 100,000 distinct CDR3 sequences listed, 51% are singletons. The sequenced material came from blood. Receptors were obtained from a male donor with acne. Both conserved end residues are part of each CDR3. Each record gives: V gene, J gene, D gene, clone size, CDR3 DNA, CDR3 protein. D genes are given only for firm matches. Rows may omit the clone size; those that give it use once, few, many or a size class.

>TRBV27|TRBJ2-1|TRBD2|NA
TGTGCCAGCAGTTTCGGGACTAGCGGGGAAGAGCAGTTCTTC
CASSFGTSGEEQFF
>TRBV6-5|TRBJ1-5|TRBD1|NA
TGTGCCAGCAGCATGACAGGGGAAGTTCAGCCCCAGCATTTT
CASSMTGEVQPQHF
>TRBV7-6|TRBJ2-7|NA|many
TGTGCCAGCAGACTAGGTAGGGGCATAGCCTACGAGCAGTACTTC
CASRLGRGIAYEQYF
>TRBV5-8|TRBJ2-7|NA|many
TGTGCCAGCAGCTTGGGAGGGCTGGGTAAGCAGTACTTC
CASSLGGLGKQYF
>TRBV10-3|TRBJ2-1|TRBD2|NA
TGTGCCATCAGTGACAGGACTAGCGGGAGGGCCGCAGTTGCTAATGAGCAGTTCTTC
CAISDRTSGRAAVANEQFF
>TRBV5-6|TRBJ1-5|TRBD1|NA
TGTGCCAGCAGCGCTGGGACAGGGGGGTTTCAGCCCCAGCATTTT
CASSAGTGGFQPQHF
>TRBV18|TRBJ2-5|NA|few
TGTGCCAGCTCACCATCCGGGGTGTCGGGAGAGACCCAGTACTTC
CASSPSGVSGETQYF
>TRBV7-9|TRBJ1-2|NA|NA
TGTGCCAGCGGCTTGACAGCACAGGGTGACTATGGCTACACCTTC
CASGLTAQGDYGYTF
>TRBV5-1|TRBJ2-7|TRBD2|many
TGCGCCAGCAGCCCGGGACTAGCGGGAGGGTTCTACGAGCAGTACTTC
CASSPGLAGGFYEQYF
>TRBV7-7|TRBJ2-5|NA|many
TGTGCTAGCAGCCTGGGGCAGGGGAGGCAAGAGACCCAGTACTTC
CASSLGQGRQETQYF
>TRBV28|TRBJ2-1|NA|few
TGTGCCAGTTCCCTAGATGCGGGATCAAATGAGCAGTTCTTC
CASSLDAGSNEQFF
>TRBV7-8|TRBJ1-5|NA|few
TGTGCCAGCAGCTTAGCGGGGGGCGGCAATCAGCCCCAGCATTTT
CASSLAGGGNQPQHF
>TRBV6-2/TRBV6-3|TRBJ1-4|NA|NA
TGTGCCAGCAGTACTCCGTCCAGGGTAAATGAAAAACTGTTTTTT
CASSTPSRVNEKLFF
>TRBV6-1|TRBJ2-2|NA|NA
TGTGCCAGCAGTGACCGACAGGTTACCGGGGAGCTGTTTTTT
CASSDRQVTGELFF
>TRBV10-1|TRBJ2-6|NA|once
TGCGCCAGCAGTGAGGCCGGACAGGGAGGGACCGGGGCCAACGTCCTGACTTTC
CASSEAGQGGTGANVLTF
>TRBV29-1|TRBJ2-1|NA|NA
TGCAGCGGAGTAGGAGATGAGCAGTTCTTC
CSGVGDEQFF
>TRBV5-8|TRBJ2-1|TRBD1|many
TGTGCCAGCAGCTTGGGACAGGGGGCGCTTGAGCAGTTCTTC
CASSLGQGALEQFF
>TRBV20-1|TRBJ2-1|TRBD2|NA
TGCAGTGCTAGAGCAGAAGGGACTAGCGGTCCCACCTGGGATGAGCAGTTCTTC
CSARAEGTSGPTWDEQFF
>TRBV7-6|TRBJ1-1|NA|NA
TGTGCCAGCAGCAGCAGGACCGCGAACACTGAAGCTTTCTTT
CASSSRTANTEAFF
>TRBV12-3/TRBV12-4|TRBJ2-7|TRBD1|NA
TGTGCCACCACTCTGGACAGGGTATACGAGCAGTACTTC
CATTLDRVYEQYF
>TRBV4-1|TRBJ2-1|TRBD2|many
TGCGCCAGCAGCCAAGTGGATATGGGACTAGCGGGAGGCCATGAGCAGTTCTTC
CASSQVDMGLAGGHEQFF
>TRBV2|TRBJ2-7|NA|NA
TGTGCCAGCAAGGGTCTCGAGCAGTACTTC
CASKGLEQYF
>TRBV19|TRBJ1-5|NA|many
TGTGCCAGTAGCCCCCGGGCTCAACTAAATCAGCCCCAGCATTTT
CASSPRAQLNQPQHF
>TRBV7-9|TRBJ2-5|TRBD1|NA
TGTGCCAGCAGCAGAAGGACAGGGGGCCAAGAGACCCAGTACTTC
CASSRRTGGQETQYF
>TRBV7-3|TRBJ2-5|NA|many
TGTGCCAGCAGCCCATTCGGACAGCAAGAGACCCAGTACTTC
CASSPFGQQETQYF
>TRBV2|TRBJ1-1|NA|NA
TGTGCCAGCATCAACGGCAACACTGAAGCTTTCTTT
CASINGNTEAFF
>TRBV19|TRBJ2-7|NA|NA
TGTGCCAGTATGCCGGGACCATTCTCCCAAGAGCAGTACTTC
CASMPGPFSQEQYF
>TRBV6-5|TRBJ1-1|NA|few
TGTGCCAGCAGTTACAGCGCAGCTGTGAACACTGAGGCTTTCTTT
CASSYSAAVNTEAFF
>TRBV15|TRBJ2-5|NA|NA
TGTGCCACCAGCGAGAGCCTAAGCAAGACCCAGTACTTC
CATSESLSKTQYF
>TRBV29-1|TRBJ1-1|NA|NA
TGCAGCGCCCAGTCTCCCAGTGACACTGAAGCTTTCTTT
CSAQSPSDTEAFF
>TRBV6-6|TRBJ2-2|NA|few
TGTGCCAGCAGTCCGGGAGTGGGCACCGGGGAGCTGTTTTTT
CASSPGVGTGELFF
>TRBV14|TRBJ2-1|TRBD2|NA
TGTGCCAGCAGCCAAGTAGCGGGATTGAGTGAGCAGTTCTTC
CASSQVAGLSEQFF
>TRBV6-5|TRBJ2-7|NA|once
TGTGCCAGCAGCTCTCGCCTCTCAGCGCAGTACTTC
CASSSRLSAQYF
>TRBV10-1|TRBJ2-3|NA|medium-sized
TGCGCCAGCAGTGCACAGGGATTAGATACGCAGTATTTT
CASSAQGLDTQYF
>TRBV5-1|TRBJ2-3|TRBD1|many
TGCGCCAGCAGCTTGGCCGGGACAGGGGGCACAGATACGCAGTATTTT
CASSLAGTGGTDTQYF
>TRBV3-1|TRBJ2-5|NA|NA
TGTGCCAGCAGCCGCAGGGATGGAGGGGGCGAGGCCCAGTACTTC
CASSRRDGGGEAQYF
>TRBV5-1|TRBJ2-1|TRBD2|few
TGCGCCAGCAGACCTCTGAGCGGGCGGGGGGCCTACAATGAGCAGTTCTTC
CASRPLSGRGAYNEQFF
>TRBV10-1|TRBJ2-2|NA|NA
TGCGCCAGCAGTCAATTCGGGAGCGGGGAGCTGTTTTTT
CASSQFGSGELFF
>TRBV11-2|TRBJ2-1|TRBD2|NA
TGTGCCAGCGGCCCCCGACTAGCGACTACGAATGAGCAGTTCTTC
CASGPRLATTNEQFF
>TRBV6-2/TRBV6-3|TRBJ1-5|NA|many
TGTGCCAGCAGTTACTCGATTGGTCCGAGATATAGCAATCAGCCCCAGCATTTT
CASSYSIGPRYSNQPQHF
>TRBV28|TRBJ1-2|TRBD1|few
TGTGCCAGCAGTATGGGACAGGGGGGCTATGGCTACACCTTC
CASSMGQGGYGYTF
>TRBV6-1|TRBJ1-1|NA|many
TGTGCCAGCAAGTTAAGTGGCACTGAAGCTTTCTTT
CASKLSGTEAFF
>TRBV2|TRBJ2-3|NA|many
TGTGCCAGCAGGGTCGGTGAGCCGAATACGCAGTATTTT
CASRVGEPNTQYF
>TRBV7-8|TRBJ2-6|TRBD1|NA
TGTGCCAGCAGCATGACCAGGACAGGGTCCCTCTCTGGGGCCAACGTCCTGACTTTC
CASSMTRTGSLSGANVLTF
>TRBV7-8|TRBJ2-2|TRBD2|NA
TGTGCCAGCAGCCTCGGACTAGCGGGAGTTACCGGGGAGCTGTTTTTT
CASSLGLAGVTGELFF
>TRBV5-1|TRBJ1-1|TRBD1|NA
TGCGCCAGCAGCTTGGAGCAGGGGGCGACTGAAGCTTTCTTT
CASSLEQGATEAFF
>TRBV18|TRBJ2-5|NA|NA
TGTGCCAGCTCACCAAGAGAAGAGACCCAGTACTTC
CASSPREETQYF
>TRBV29-1|TRBJ1-2|NA|NA
TGCAGCGTTGAACCCGGCAGCGGAGTCTACACCTTC
CSVEPGSGVYTF
>TRBV29-1|TRBJ2-1|NA|once
TGCAGCGTTGAATCTTTCGACAGCCCACACAATGAGCAGTTCTTC
CSVESFDSPHNEQFF
>TRBV6-5|TRBJ1-1|TRBD1|many
TGTGCCAGCAGACACCCTCGGACAGGGAACACTGAAGCTTTCTTT
CASRHPRTGNTEAFF
>TRBV28|TRBJ1-6|NA|many
TGTGCCAGCACGGGACCGACCGATAATTCACCCCTCCACTTT
CASTGPTDNSPLHF
>TRBV29-1|TRBJ1-1|NA|NA
TGCAGCGTCGGTGGAAGGACTGAAGCTTTCTTT
CSVGGRTEAFF
>TRBV20-1|TRBJ2-7|TRBD2|NA
TGCAGTGCTAGTCGCGGGAGCCACGAGCAGTACTTC
CSASRGSHEQYF
>TRBV25-1|TRBJ1-4|NA|many
TGTGCCAGCGGCACCGGGGGATATGAAAAACTGTTTTTT
CASGTGGYEKLFF
>TRBV28|TRBJ2-6|NA|NA
TGTGCCAGCAGCGGAGGTTCTGGGGCCAACGTCCTGACTTTC
CASSGGSGANVLTF